This T cell receptor (beta chain) was recorded in a study of neurological immune-mediated disorders. Germline V gene sequence: CDR1 SGHRS, CDR2 YFSETQ. Losses at the gene ends were 4 bases for V and 10 bases for J; bases not matched to a gene: 16. The CDR3 contains 16 residues. The authors obtained over 160 million TCR-beta sequences from 15-18 subjects per sequencing run. MiXCR, run by TCRdb on the 5' RACE reads, gives a single entry per CDR3 protein. The sample has roughly 57,000 distinct CDR3 sequences, 7% to 9% seen once. Regarding time point: longitudinal time-point 3. This clonotype was seen at least ten times. Its antigen is unknown. Study-level points and caveats: There were no CDR3 amino acid sequences shared by expanded clones across subjects, a result suggesting private repertoires in all groups. The greatest TCR clonal expansion appeared in HTLV-1-associated myelopathy and the smallest, falling below healthy controls, in multiple sclerosis.

This TCR came from a woman between 35 and 50 years old in good health. Material for sequencing was PBMCs. This chain connects TRBV5-1 to TRBJ2-1, with TRBD2 matching 8 bases. The CDR3 protein is CASSPPGLVGGQEQFF. In nucleotides, the CDR3 is TGCGCCAGCAGCCCGCCGGGACTAGTGGGAGGGCAGGAGCAGTTCTTC.